This T cell receptor (beta chain) is drawn from a study of T cells in Graves' hyperthyroidism and ophthalmopathy. This CDR3 has 14 residues. With 1 base clipped from V and 5 bases from J, the junction kept 6 bases outside the gene matches. Germline values: CDR1 DFQATT, CDR2 SNEGSKA (reference sequence). What was amplified from RNA transcripts were TCR beta CDR3 regions. An initial round of RT-PCR targeting the TCR CDR3 relied on the HTBI primer set. TCRdb re-called the multiplex PCR reads through MiXCR, storing one row per CDR3 protein. The table includes approximately 420,000 distinct CDR3 sequences, roughly 13% detected once. This clonotype was picked up many times.

This chain links TRBV20-1 with TRBJ2-5; 8 positions agree with TRBD1. This receptor was obtained from a woman younger than 35 with Graves' hyperthyroidism. Source material: blood. The CDR3 DNA reads TGCAGTGCTAGAGGGACAGGGAATTGGGAGACCCAGTACTTC. It yields the protein CSARGTGNWETQYF.